Shown below are 27 T cell receptor beta chains from a single sample sequenced in a study of tumor-infiltrating lymphocytes in primary liver carcinoma. The roughly 18-34 mg bulk tissue piece was not sorted before simultaneous RNA and DNA extraction. With a constant-region primer, TCR beta cDNA was made from approximately 510 ng of total RNA. Nested multiplex PCR, run for three rounds with slightly modified ARM-PCR, yielded TCR beta libraries. Each of the first two PCR rounds ran approximately 11 cycles with TRBV1-TRBV30 forward and C-beta reverse primers. TCRdb passed the multiplex PCR reads through MiXCR, listing each CDR3 protein once. This table has approximately 45,000 distinct CDR3 sequences, about 73% appearing once. The sample was liver tumor tissue from sampling region 2. Described subset: tumor region T2, inferior pole. The receptors originated from a man aged 40-49 years with primary liver carcinoma and hepatitis B virus infection.

With respect to this clonotype: A much larger clone differs from this one at a single base, so this may be a read error. J is TRBJ1-1 and V is TRBV24-1, with D possibly being TRBD1 (6 bases). CDR3 length: 15 residues. The germline gives CDR1 KGHDR, CDR2 SFDVKD. The CDR3 DNA reads TGTACCACCAGTGGTGTGGGGGCGGAGAACACTGAAGCTATCTTT. Translating gives CTTSGVGAENTEAIF.

For this clonotype: A junction boundary mismatches the germline segment, possibly from a read error. The chain recombines TRBV7-9 with TRBJ2-7; 8 bases fit TRBD1. The CDR3 is made up of 14 amino acids. In germline, CDR1 is SEHNR, CDR2 FQNEAQ (reference sequence). The chain's CDR3 is CTSSIGQGSNEQYF. The DNA for the CDR3 is TGTACCAGCAGCATCGGACAGGGTTCGAACGAGCAGTACTTC.

Points on this clonotype: One end of the junction does not line up with germline, which may come from a read error. The chain carries TRBV10-2 and TRBJ2-3; possibly TRBD1 for D (6 bases). The CDR3 totals 17 residues. Germline CDR1 is WSHSY and CDR2 is SAAADI. The CDR3 DNA is TGTGCCAACAGTGAGTTACAGGGAGTAGCTAGCACAGATGCGCAGTATTTT. This codes for CANSELQGVASTDAQYF.

About this clonotype: A read error may produce the germline difference seen at one junction end. The chain employs TRBV11-1 and TRBJ2-4; 7 nucleotides align to TRBD2. Germline CDR1 and CDR2: SGHAT and FQDESV (reference sequence). CDR3 length: 17 amino acids. The CDR3 reads CANSFPGTNGIKNNQYF. The CDR3, as DNA: TGTGCCAACAGCTTTCCCGGGACTAACGGGATCAAAAACAATCAGTACTTC.

A note on this clonotype: A junction boundary mismatches the germline segment, possibly from a read error. The chain is built from TRBV5-6 and TRBJ2-7, with D possibly TRBD1 on 5 matching bases. The germline CDR1 and CDR2 sequences are SGHDT and YYEEEE. The CDR3 runs to 14 residues. The CDR3 loop is CASSLGTGSYKQYF. In DNA form, the CDR3 reads TGTGCAAGCAGCTTGGGAACAGGTTCCTACAAGCAGTACTTC.

This chain uses TRBV7-3 with TRBJ2-3; TRBD1 is a possible D gene (5 bases). This CDR3 has 16 residues. Per germline, CDR1 SGHTA and CDR2 FQGTGA. Deletions cut 4 bases from V and 3 bases from J, with 17 bases between. CDR3 DNA sequence: TGTGCCAGCAGCTCCGGGTTTAGCAGGGATACAGATACGCAGTATTTT. Translated, it gives CASSSGFSRDTDTQYF.

A note on this clonotype: The conserved final phenylalanine or tryptophan is absent from the CDR3, which likely points to a read error. V and J are TRBV6-1 and TRBJ2-7; possible D gene TRBD1, 6 bases. The CDR3 runs to 16 residues. Per germline, CDR1 MNHNS and CDR2 SASEGT. CDR3: CASSEVRTEGSYEQYY. CDR3 DNA: TGTGCTAGCAGTGAAGTTAGGACAGAAGGTTCCTACGAGCAGTACTAC.

About this clonotype itself: The junction differs from germline at one of its ends, possibly a read error. The genes are TRBV11-3 and TRBJ2-7; the D is unclear. The CDR3 is 13 residues long. Germline V gene sequence: CDR1 SGHNT, CDR2 YENEEA. This CDR3 reads CASSVVQSYDQYF. The DNA for the CDR3 is TGTGCCAGCAGCGTGGTGCAGTCCTACGATCAGTACTTC.

With regard to this clonotype: The germline gene is not matched at one end of the junction; a read error may be the cause. This chain joins TRBV11-1 and TRBJ2-1; possible D gene TRBD2, 5 bases. The CDR3 consists of 17 residues. Germline lookup yields CDR1 SGHAT and CDR2 FQDESV (reference sequence). In DNA, the CDR3 is TGTGCCAGCAGATCCCGGGAAAGGTCTTTCTACTACAATGAGCATTTCTTC. This sequence encodes CASRSRERSFYYNEHFF.

The CDR3 coding sequence is TGTGCCAGCAGCTTAGAAAGGTGGCGTGTCCACGATACGCAGTATTTT. Translating it yields CASSLERWRVHDTQYF. The gene calls are TRBV7-9 and TRBJ2-3; D uncertain. Germline V lookup: CDR1 SEHNR, CDR2 FQNEAQ (reference sequence). The CDR3 loop spans 16 amino acids. V was pared by 1 base and J by 6 bases, with 17 bases between.

In this sample, this clonotype turned up a few times. The gene calls are TRBV7-6 and TRBJ2-7; 12 nucleotides match TRBD2. CDR3 length equals 17 residues. V trimming: 0 bases; J trimming: 2 bases; junction bases outside the gene matches: 5. The germline CDR1 and CDR2 sequences are SGHVS and FNYEAQ. The CDR3 DNA reads TGTGCCAGCAGCTTAGCGATGACTAGCGGGAGCCCCTACGAGCAGTACTTC. This gives the protein CASSLAMTSGSPYEQYF. The variable domain in full, with the rest retrieved from reference TRBV7-6 and TRBJ2-7, is GAGVSQSPRYKVTKRGQDVALRCDPISGHVSLYWYRQALGQGPEFLTYFNYEAQQDKSGLPNDRFSAERPEGSISTLTIQRTEQRDSAMYRCASSLAMTSGSPYEQYFGPGTRLTVT.

Of note for this clonotype: A junction boundary mismatches the germline segment, possibly from a read error. The chain joins TRBV11-2 to TRBJ2-4, with D perhaps matching TRBD1 (6 bases). Germline CDR1 and CDR2: SGHAT and FQNNGV. This CDR3 is 17 amino acids long. CDR3 sequence (DNA): TGTGCCAACAGCTTAGACCGGACAGCTCTAACCAAAAACATTAAGTACTTC. The encoded protein is CANSLDRTALTKNIKYF.

Of note for this clonotype: A read error is likely, as this CDR3 ends without the conserved phenylalanine or tryptophan. This chain links TRBV6-6 with TRBJ2-1, with 8 bases matching TRBD1. After removal of 0 bases from V and 8 bases from J, the junction contained 12 bases not matched to a gene. CDR3 length: 17 amino acids. Germline V gene sequence: CDR1 MNHNY, CDR2 SVGAGI (reference sequence). The CDR3: CASSYSVGQDIHDEQFL. In DNA form, the CDR3 reads TGTGCCAGCAGTTACTCGGTGGGACAGGACATACACGATGAGCAGTTCTTA.

This clonotype appeared a few times. At one end the junction does not follow the germline gene, possibly because of a read error. V usage is TRBV5-1 and J usage is TRBJ2-1; no reliable D call. Germline CDR1 SGHRS, CDR2 YFSETQ. This CDR3 comprises 12 residues. The CDR3, as DNA: TGCGCCAGCAGTTTGGTCAGTACCGAGCAGTTCTTC. Amino acid sequence: CASSLVSTEQFF.

Concerning this clonotype itself: The junction shows a germline mismatch at one end, possibly a read error. The gene calls are TRBV7-9 and TRBJ1-1; D gene ambiguous. Per the germline V gene, CDR1 is SEHNR and CDR2 is FQNEAQ (reference sequence). The CDR3 loop spans 15 amino acids. CDR3 sequence reads: CASRALDGLNTEVFF. The CDR3 nucleotides read TGTGCCAGCAGAGCACTGGACGGATTGAACACTGAAGTTTTCTTT.

A word on this clonotype: At one end, the junction sequence differs from germline, possibly due to a read error. The chain couples TRBV11-1 to TRBJ2-1; 8 positions match TRBD1. The germline CDR1 and CDR2 sequences are SGHAT and FQDESV (reference sequence). There are 16 residues in the CDR3. In nucleotides, the CDR3 is TGTGTCAGCAGCTTGGGACAGGCCAGCTTCTACAATGAACAGTTCTTC. Encoded protein: CVSSLGQASFYNEQFF.

A single count supports this clonotype. The J gene is TRBJ2-5, the V gene TRBV11-2; D could derive from TRBD1 or TRBD2 (5 bases each). Looked up from germline, CDR1 is SGHAT and CDR2 is FQNNGV. CDR3 length: 18 amino acids. V was pared by 6 bases and J by 5 bases, with 28 bases between. CDR3 DNA sequence: TGTGCCAGCAGGCCTAGCTCGATCCAGGGTATTGGGCGGGAGACCCAGTACTTC. It yields the protein CASRPSSIQGIGRETQYF. Supplemented by reference TRBV11-2 and TRBJ2-5, the full variable domain reads EAGVAQSPRYKIIEKRQSVAFWCNPISGHATLYWYQQILGQGPKLLIQFQNNGVVDDSQLPKDRFSAERLKGVDSTLKIQPAKLEDSAVYLCASRPSSIQGIGRETQYFGPGTRLLVL.

The V gene is TRBV4-3, the J gene TRBJ2-3; 14 bases fit TRBD2. The V segment lost 9 bases and the J segment 4 bases; nucleotides outside the gene matches: 21. This CDR3 has 20 amino acids. From germline, CDR1 is LGHNA and CDR2 YSLEER. The CDR3 sequence: CASIQDLPTGTSGRADTQYF. The CDR3 nucleotides read TGCGCCAGTATCCAAGATCTTCCCACCGGGACTAGCGGGAGAGCAGATACGCAGTATTTT.

This sequence joins TRBV11-1 and TRBJ2-4; D may correspond to TRBD1 or TRBD2 (5 bases each). Trimming left V 5 bases short and J 2 bases short, with 19 bases between. Germline lookup yields CDR1 SGHAT and CDR2 FQDESV (reference sequence). The CDR3 extends over 17 amino acids. The CDR3 spells CASSLPGTSWTKNIQYF. CDR3 nucleotide sequence: TGTGCCAGCAGCCTTCCTGGGACCAGCTGGACCAAAAACATTCAGTACTTC. The whole variable domain, filled in from reference TRBV11-1 and TRBJ2-4, reads EAEVAQSPRYKITEKSQAVAFWCDPISGHATLYWYRQILGQGPELLVQFQDESVVDDSQLPKDRFSAERLKGVDSTLKIQPAELGDSAMYLCASSLPGTSWTKNIQYFGAGTRLSVL.

The chain uses TRBV5-4 and TRBJ2-3; D gene unclear. The CDR3 sequence is 13 residues long. Germline values: CDR1 SGHNT, CDR2 YYREEE (reference sequence). V gave up 7 bases and J gave up 5 bases, with 14 bases separating them. The CDR3 DNA reads as TGTGCCAGCGGTTTGGCCCCAGGAGATACGCAGTATTTT. Its translation: CASGLAPGDTQYF.

Ten or more counts support this clonotype. V usage is TRBV2 and J usage is TRBJ2-1; D remains unclear. Trimming pared 4 bases from V and 10 bases from J, leaving 8 bases between. CDR1 is SNHLY and CDR2 is FYNNEI in the germline V gene. CDR3 length: 11 residues. CDR3 region: CASSAQSEQFF. The CDR3 nucleotides are TGTGCCAGCAGTGCCCAGTCAGAGCAGTTCTTC. The variable domain in full, with the rest retrieved from reference TRBV2 and TRBJ2-1, is EPEVTQTPSHQVTQMGQEVILRCVPISNHLYFYWYRQILGQKVEFLVSFYNNEISEKSEIFDDQFSVERPDGSNFTLKIRSTKLEDSAMYFCASSAQSEQFFGPGTRLTVL.

On this clonotype: Compared with germline, one end of the junction differs, possibly owing to a read error. This rearrangement joins TRBV7-9 to TRBJ2-1; D perhaps matches TRBD1 (5 bases). Germline CDR1 and CDR2: SEHNR and FQNEAQ (reference sequence). The CDR3 runs 15 residues. The CDR3 sequence: CASSDSLTENSEQSF. The CDR3 nucleotides read TGTGCCAGCAGTGACAGTTTAACCGAAAACAGTGAGCAGTCCTTC.

This clonotype was seen more than once but under ten times. A much larger clone lies one base from this, so it may be a read error. It is likely a read error, because the conserved phenylalanine at the end of the CDR3 is missing. The chain combines TRBV28 with TRBJ2-5, with D tentatively TRBD1 or TRBD2 (5 bases each). Germline V gene data show CDR1 as MDHEN and CDR2 as SYDVKM. Trimming took 8 bases from V and 2 from J, leaving 15 bases between them. The CDR3 is 14 amino acids. The chain's CDR3 is CASRDGAEQETQYS. The CDR3 DNA reads TGTGCCAGCCGGGACGGGGCTGAGCAAGAGACCCAGTACTCC.

A word on this clonotype: Because it lacks the conserved phenylalanine or tryptophan at the end, this CDR3 is likely a read error. V and J are TRBV4-2 and TRBJ1-1; D is uncertain. From germline, CDR1 is LGHNA and CDR2 YNFKEQ. The CDR3 has 11 amino acids. CDR3 sequence (DNA): TGTGCCACCAGCCCGGGAATTGAAGCTTTCTCT. It specifies CATSPGIEAFS.

About this clonotype: The junction shows a germline mismatch at one end, possibly a read error. CDR3 DNA: TGCGCTAGCAGCTTACTCGACAGGGGCTACAATCAGCAGTTCTTC. It translates to CASSLLDRGYNQQFF. The chain uses TRBV6-2 or TRBV6-3 and TRBJ2-1; 8 bases are shared with TRBD1. Germline V gene sequence: CDR1 MNHEY, CDR2 SVGEGT. This CDR3 spans 15 amino acids.

This chain connects TRBV5-1 to TRBJ2-5, with D tentatively TRBD1 or TRBD2 (5 bases each). CDR1 is SGHRS and CDR2 is YFSETQ in the germline V gene. The V end was cut by 0 bases, the J end by 3 bases, with 21 bases between. The length of the CDR3 is 18 residues. The CDR3 region has the DNA TGCGCCAGCAGCTTGGCCGGGGCTAGTGGGCCCCTAGAAGAGACCCAGTACTTC. The encoded protein is CASSLAGASGPLEETQYF.

Of note for this clonotype: A junction boundary mismatches the germline segment, possibly from a read error. The chain recombines TRBV5-1 with TRBJ2-3, with D possibly TRBD2 on 5 matching bases. The germline V gene has CDR1 SGHRS and CDR2 YFSETQ. This CDR3 is built from 16 residues. CDR3 sequence: CASSLNGRASTDMQYF. CDR3 DNA sequence: TGCGCCAGCAGTCTCAATGGGCGAGCTAGCACAGATATGCAGTATTTT. Looking up the rest from reference TRBV5-1 and TRBJ2-3 gives the full variable domain: KAGVTQTPRYLIKTRGQQVTLSCSPISGHRSVSWYQQTPGQGLQFLFEYFSETQRNKGNFPGRFSGRQFSNSRSEMNVSTLELGDSALYLCASSLNGRASTDMQYFGPGTRLTVL.